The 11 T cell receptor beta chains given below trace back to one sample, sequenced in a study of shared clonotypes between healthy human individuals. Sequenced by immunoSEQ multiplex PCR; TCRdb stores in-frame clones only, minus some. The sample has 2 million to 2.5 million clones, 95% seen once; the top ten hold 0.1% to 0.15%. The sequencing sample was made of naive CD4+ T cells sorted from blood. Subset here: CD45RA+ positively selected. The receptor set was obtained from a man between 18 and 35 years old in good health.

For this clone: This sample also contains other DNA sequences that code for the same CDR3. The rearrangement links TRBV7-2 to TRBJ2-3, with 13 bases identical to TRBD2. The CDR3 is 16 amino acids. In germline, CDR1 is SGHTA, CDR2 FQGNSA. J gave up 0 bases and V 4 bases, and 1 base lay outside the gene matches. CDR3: CASSSGLAGSTDTQYF. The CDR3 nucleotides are TGTGCCAGCAGCTCGGGACTAGCGGGGAGCACAGATACGCAGTATTTT.

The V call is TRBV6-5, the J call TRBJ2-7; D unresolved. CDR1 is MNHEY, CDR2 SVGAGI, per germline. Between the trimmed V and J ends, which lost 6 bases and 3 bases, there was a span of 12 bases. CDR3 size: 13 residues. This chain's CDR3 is CASRPGQFYEQYF. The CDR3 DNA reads TGTGCCAGCAGGCCCGGGCAGTTCTACGAGCAGTACTTC.

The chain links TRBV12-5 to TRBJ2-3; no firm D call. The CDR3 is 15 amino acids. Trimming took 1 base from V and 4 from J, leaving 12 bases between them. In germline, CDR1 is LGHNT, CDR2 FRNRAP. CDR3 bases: TGTGCTAGTGGTTTGGGGCGGAAGGGCCCAGATACGCAGTATTTT. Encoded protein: CASGLGRKGPDTQYF.

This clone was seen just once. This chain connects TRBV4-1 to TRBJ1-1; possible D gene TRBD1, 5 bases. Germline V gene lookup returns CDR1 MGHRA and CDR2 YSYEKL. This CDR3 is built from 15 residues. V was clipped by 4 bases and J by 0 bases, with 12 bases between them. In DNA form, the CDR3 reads TGCGCCAGCAGCCGGACACGGGGAATGAACACTGAAGCTTTCTTT. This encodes CASSRTRGMNTEAFF.

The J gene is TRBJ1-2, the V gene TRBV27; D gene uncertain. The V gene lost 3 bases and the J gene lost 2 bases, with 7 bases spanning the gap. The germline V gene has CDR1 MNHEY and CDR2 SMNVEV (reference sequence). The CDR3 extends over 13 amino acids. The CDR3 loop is CASSFRPNYGYTF. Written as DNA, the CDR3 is TGTGCCAGCAGTTTTAGACCGAACTATGGCTACACCTTC.

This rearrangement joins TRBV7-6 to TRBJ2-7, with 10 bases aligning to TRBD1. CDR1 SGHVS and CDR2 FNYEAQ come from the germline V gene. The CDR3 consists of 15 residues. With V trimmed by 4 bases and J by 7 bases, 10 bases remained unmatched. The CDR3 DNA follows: TGTGCCAGCAGCTCTAACGATGACAGGGGGCGGGAGCAGTACTTC. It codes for CASSSNDDRGREQYF.

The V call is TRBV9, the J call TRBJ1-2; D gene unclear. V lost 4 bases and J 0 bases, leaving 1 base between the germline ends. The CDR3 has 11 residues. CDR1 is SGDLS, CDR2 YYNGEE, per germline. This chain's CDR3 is CASSSNYGYTF. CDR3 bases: TGTGCCAGCAGCTCTAACTATGGCTACACCTTC.

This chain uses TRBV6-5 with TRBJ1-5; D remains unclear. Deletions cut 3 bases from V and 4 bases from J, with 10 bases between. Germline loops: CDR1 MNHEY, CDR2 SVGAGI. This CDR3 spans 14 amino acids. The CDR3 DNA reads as TGTGCCAGCAGTTATCGCCGGGGTAATCAGCCCCAGCATTTT. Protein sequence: CASSYRRGNQPQHF.

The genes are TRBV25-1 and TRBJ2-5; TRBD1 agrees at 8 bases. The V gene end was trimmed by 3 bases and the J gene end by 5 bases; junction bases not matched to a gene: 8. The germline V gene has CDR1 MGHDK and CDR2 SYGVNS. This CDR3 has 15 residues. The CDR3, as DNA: TGTGCCAGCAGTGAGACGTGGACAGGGCTCGAGACCCAGTACTTC. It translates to CASSETWTGLETQYF.

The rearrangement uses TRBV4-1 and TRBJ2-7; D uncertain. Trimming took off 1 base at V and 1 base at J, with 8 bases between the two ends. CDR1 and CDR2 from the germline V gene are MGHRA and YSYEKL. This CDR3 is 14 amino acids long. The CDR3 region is CASSQAGRSYEQYF. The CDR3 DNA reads TGCGCCAGCAGCCAAGCCGGACGGTCCTACGAGCAGTACTTC.

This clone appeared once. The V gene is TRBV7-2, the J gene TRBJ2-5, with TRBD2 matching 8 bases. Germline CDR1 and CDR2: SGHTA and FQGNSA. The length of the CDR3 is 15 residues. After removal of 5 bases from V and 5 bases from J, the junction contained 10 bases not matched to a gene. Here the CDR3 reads CASSELSGREETQYF. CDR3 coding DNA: TGTGCCAGCAGCGAGTTAAGCGGGAGAGAGGAGACCCAGTACTTC. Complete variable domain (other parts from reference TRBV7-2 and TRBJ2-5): GAGVSQSPSNKVTEKGKDVELRCDPISGHTALYWYRQSLGQGLEFLIYFQGNSAPDKSGLPSDRFSAERTGGSVSTLTIQRTQQEDSAVYLCASSELSGREETQYFGPGTRLLVL.